Sequencing of this T cell receptor (beta chain) was carried out in a study of T cell responses to AZD1222 COVID-19 vaccine. Study context: Second-dose recipients at about 4 or about 12 weeks were treated as one pooled group.

Trimming left V 2 bases short and J 6 bases short, with 22 bases between. Germline-derived CDR1 and CDR2 are MNHEY and SVGEGT. The CDR3 is 17 amino acids. On this clone itself: The antigen remains undetermined.

Findings and limits, study-wide: Only a handful of people who got AZD1222 tested seropositive at baseline. Vaccine-associated CD4 TCRs ranged over spike, dominating at 160-218 and 743-854. Two doses of AZD1222 preceded a rise in Spike-specific TCR breadth and depth.

Assay used: immunoSEQ multiplex PCR; TCRdb lists only in-frame clones, some missing. The profile shows 100,000 or so clones, about 85% of them singletons. This receptor was taken from an adult in good health. The genes are TRBV6-2 or TRBV6-3 and TRBJ1-2; D possibly corresponds to TRBD1 (5 bases). Sequences were derived from peripheral blood, sampled on day 0 of AZD1222 vaccination. The CDR3, as DNA: TGTGCCAGCAGTTACGTGCAATCGTCCGGGACGAACGATGGCTACACCTTC. Amino acids: CASSYVQSSGTNDGYTF.